The sequence of this TCR beta chain was determined in a study of blood T cells in healthy people across ages. Study conclusions and caveats: One million T cells yielded diversity estimates that were considered underestimates. When set beside aged donors, long-lived donors presented more naive CD4+ cells and higher diversity.

Primers used in a second PCR of about 7 to 12 cycles were a sample-barcoded 5' primer and a J-beta primer mix. Each CDR3 protein gets one entry after TCRdb re-called the 5' RACE reads with MiXCR. Of about 680,000 distinct CDR3 sequences in the sample, 45% to 50% were seen once. As for this clonotype: Its cognate antigen is unknown.

Germline V gives CDR1 DFQATT, CDR2 SNEGSKA (reference sequence). The CDR3 runs 16 residues. V was clipped by 4 bases and J by 2 bases; unmatched bases: 11. The receptor was isolated from an older woman in good health. The chain couples TRBV20-1 to TRBJ2-7, with 10 nucleotides matching TRBD2. Source material: blood. CDR3 in amino acids: CSAISGTSVFPYEQYF. Here the CDR3 DNA reads TGCAGTGCTATCTCCGGGACTAGCGTCTTCCCCTACGAGCAGTACTTC.